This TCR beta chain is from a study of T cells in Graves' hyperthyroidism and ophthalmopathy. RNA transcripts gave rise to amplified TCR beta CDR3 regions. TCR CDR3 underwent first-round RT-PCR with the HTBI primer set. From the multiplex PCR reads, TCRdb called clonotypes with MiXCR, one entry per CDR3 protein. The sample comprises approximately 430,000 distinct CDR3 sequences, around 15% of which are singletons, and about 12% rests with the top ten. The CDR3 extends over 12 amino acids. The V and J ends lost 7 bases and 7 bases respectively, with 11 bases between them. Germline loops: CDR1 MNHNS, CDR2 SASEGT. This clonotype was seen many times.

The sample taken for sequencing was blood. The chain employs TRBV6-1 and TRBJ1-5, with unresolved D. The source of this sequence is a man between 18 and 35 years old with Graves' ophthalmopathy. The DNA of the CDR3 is TGTGCCAGCAAAGGACTGCGGCAGCCCCAGCATTTT. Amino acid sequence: CASKGLRQPQHF.